In this sample, the clone carrying this TCR beta chain turned up a few times. Its antigen is not identified. Deletions cut 4 bases from V and 2 bases from J, with 14 bases between. Germline CDR1 and CDR2: MNHEY and SVGAGI. The CDR3 length is 15 residues. Investigators separated out CD4+ T cells once 10 days of culture had passed. The vaccine given was either BNT162b2 or mRNA-1273, in two doses. TCRdb keeps only in-frame clones here, not all; method: immunoSEQ multiplex PCR. This repertoire shows around 50,000 clones, roughly three quarters found once; its top ten account for over 6.5%. The record originates from a study of vaccination effects on CD4 cells after COVID-19.

This chain joins TRBV6-5 and TRBJ1-1; a possible D gene is TRBD1 (6 bases). The starting material was CD4+ T cells from PBMCs cultured without peptide, obtained after COVID-19 vaccination. This TCR was recovered from a human donor who received a COVID-19 vaccine. The CDR3 spells CASSSFSRGNTEAFF. CDR3 nucleotide sequence: TGTGCCAGCAGTTCCTTCTCCAGGGGTAACACTGAAGCTTTCTTT.